A selection of T cell receptor beta chains follows, all from one sample in a study of T-cell memory formation after mild COVID-19. TCRdb analysed the 5' RACE reads with MiXCR anew, one entry per CDR3 protein. The sample consists of approximately 150,000 distinct CDR3 sequences, approximately 21% of them appearing once. Sequencing was performed on PBMCs or a T cell subset sorted from them (not recorded which). These receptors were collected from an adult woman who had mild COVID-19 (a few samples of this study predate the infection). Cell type and time point are not known. CDR3s include the opening cysteine and the closing phenylalanine or tryptophan. Fields, in order: J gene, clone size, D gene, V gene, CDR3 protein, CDR3 DNA. The D gene is left open where the match is weak. Size is omitted from some rows. Given values are once, few, many or a class for expanded clones.

j_gene: TRBJ2-3; abundance: -; d_gene: -; v_gene: TRBV6-6; CDR3aa: CASSSRGGHTDTQYF; CDR3nt: TGTGCCAGCAGTAGTAGGGGGGGACATACAGATACGCAGTATTTT
j_gene: TRBJ2-7; abundance: -; d_gene: -; v_gene: TRBV18; CDR3aa: CASSPIPDYEQYF; CDR3nt: TGTGCCAGCTCACCCATCCCAGACTACGAGCAGTACTTC
j_gene: TRBJ2-6; abundance: few; d_gene: -; v_gene: TRBV29-1; CDR3aa: CSVNVQNSGANVLTF; CDR3nt: TGCAGCGTTAACGTCCAGAACTCTGGGGCCAACGTCCTGACTTTC
j_gene: TRBJ2-7; abundance: -; d_gene: -; v_gene: TRBV23-1; CDR3aa: CASSQSGSSMWYEQYF; CDR3nt: TGCGCCAGCAGTCAATCGGGCTCCAGCATGTGGTACGAGCAGTACTTC
j_gene: TRBJ1-1; abundance: -; d_gene: -; v_gene: TRBV7-2; CDR3aa: CASSMTARTEAFF; CDR3nt: TGTGCCAGCAGCATGACAGCGCGAACTGAAGCTTTCTTT
j_gene: TRBJ1-4; abundance: -; d_gene: -; v_gene: TRBV7-2; CDR3aa: CASSLVGTGNEKLFF; CDR3nt: TGTGCCAGCAGCTTAGTGGGGACGGGAAATGAAAAACTGTTTTTT
j_gene: TRBJ1-2; abundance: -; d_gene: -; v_gene: TRBV30; CDR3aa: CAWSVIRGYTF; CDR3nt: TGTGCCTGGAGTGTTATAAGGGGCTACACCTTC
j_gene: TRBJ2-7; abundance: -; d_gene: -; v_gene: TRBV6-6; CDR3aa: CASTYGEYEQYF; CDR3nt: TGTGCCAGCACCTACGGGGAATACGAGCAGTACTTC
j_gene: TRBJ2-4; abundance: few; d_gene: TRBD1; v_gene: TRBV2; CDR3aa: CASSGGQGEAFGNIQYF; CDR3nt: TGTGCCAGCAGTGGGGGACAGGGGGAAGCCTTTGGAAACATTCAGTACTTC
j_gene: TRBJ2-5; abundance: many; d_gene: -; v_gene: TRBV12-3/TRBV12-4; CDR3aa: CASSFWGGKETQYF; CDR3nt: TGTGCCAGCAGTTTCTGGGGGGGCAAGGAGACCCAGTACTTC
j_gene: TRBJ2-3; abundance: -; d_gene: TRBD1; v_gene: TRBV20-1; CDR3aa: CSGDRGFSPSTDTQYF; CDR3nt: TGCAGTGGAGACAGGGGATTTAGCCCTAGCACAGATACGCAGTATTTT
j_gene: TRBJ2-5; abundance: many; d_gene: TRBD2; v_gene: TRBV7-3; CDR3aa: CASSLGTSGQETQYF; CDR3nt: TGTGCCAGCAGCTTGGGGACTAGCGGCCAAGAGACCCAGTACTTC
j_gene: TRBJ1-1; abundance: -; d_gene: -; v_gene: TRBV18; CDR3aa: CASSQVESGTEAFF; CDR3nt: TGTGCCAGCTCACAGGTGGAGTCAGGAACTGAAGCTTTCTTT
j_gene: TRBJ2-3; abundance: -; d_gene: TRBD2; v_gene: TRBV11-2; CDR3aa: CASSLDPGLEEDTQYF; CDR3nt: TGTGCCAGCAGCTTAGATCCGGGACTAGAGGAAGATACGCAGTATTTT
j_gene: TRBJ2-1; abundance: few; d_gene: -; v_gene: TRBV29-1; CDR3aa: CSVRLNYNEQFF; CDR3nt: TGCAGCGTTCGTCTCAATTACAATGAGCAGTTCTTC
j_gene: TRBJ2-1; abundance: many; d_gene: -; v_gene: TRBV5-1; CDR3aa: CASHEGYSYNEQFF; CDR3nt: TGCGCCAGCCATGAGGGATACTCCTACAATGAGCAGTTCTTC
j_gene: TRBJ2-7; abundance: -; d_gene: -; v_gene: TRBV12-3/TRBV12-4; CDR3aa: CASSLGGTVSYEQYF; CDR3nt: TGTGCCAGCAGTTTAGGCGGGACGGTATCCTACGAGCAGTACTTC
j_gene: TRBJ2-1; abundance: few; d_gene: TRBD2; v_gene: TRBV6-5; CDR3aa: CASSKPTSGSRNEQFF; CDR3nt: TGTGCCAGCAGTAAACCGACTAGCGGGAGTAGGAATGAGCAGTTCTTC
j_gene: TRBJ1-2; abundance: few; d_gene: -; v_gene: TRBV4-1; CDR3aa: CASSQDRALASGYTF; CDR3nt: TGCGCCAGCAGCCAAGACCGGGCTCTAGCCTCTGGCTACACCTTC
j_gene: TRBJ2-5; abundance: -; d_gene: TRBD2; v_gene: TRBV6-2/TRBV6-3; CDR3aa: CASRPDWGGETQYF; CDR3nt: TGTGCCAGCAGGCCAGACTGGGGAGGGGAGACCCAGTACTTC
j_gene: TRBJ2-7; abundance: -; d_gene: -; v_gene: TRBV10-3; CDR3aa: CAISPGRLTYEQYF; CDR3nt: TGTGCCATCAGTCCGGGACGGCTAACCTACGAGCAGTACTTC
j_gene: TRBJ1-2; abundance: -; d_gene: -; v_gene: TRBV9; CDR3aa: CASSPTSGGGVGYTF; CDR3nt: TGTGCCAGCAGCCCTACAAGCGGAGGGGGAGTAGGCTACACCTTC
j_gene: TRBJ2-2; abundance: -; d_gene: TRBD2; v_gene: TRBV7-8; CDR3aa: CASSLDGSGTTGELFF; CDR3nt: TGTGCCAGCAGCTTAGACGGTAGCGGGACCACCGGGGAGCTGTTTTTT
j_gene: TRBJ1-4; abundance: -; d_gene: -; v_gene: TRBV24-1; CDR3aa: CATSDRTGGEKLFF; CDR3nt: TGTGCCACCAGTGATAGAACCGGGGGCGAAAAACTGTTTTTT
j_gene: TRBJ2-1; abundance: many; d_gene: -; v_gene: TRBV5-5; CDR3aa: CASSLPGNEQFF; CDR3nt: TGTGCCAGCAGCTTACCGGGGAATGAGCAGTTCTTC
j_gene: TRBJ1-1; abundance: -; d_gene: TRBD1; v_gene: TRBV20-1; CDR3aa: CSAPGQTNTEAFF; CDR3nt: TGCAGTGCCCCGGGACAGACGAACACTGAAGCTTTCTTT
j_gene: TRBJ2-1; abundance: medium-sized; d_gene: TRBD1; v_gene: TRBV24-1; CDR3aa: CATSDPDRGHHNEQFF; CDR3nt: TGTGCCACCAGTGATCCGGACAGGGGACACCACAATGAGCAGTTCTTC
j_gene: TRBJ1-1; abundance: -; d_gene: -; v_gene: TRBV27; CDR3aa: CASSSSLLNTEAFF; CDR3nt: TGTGCCAGCAGTTCGTCACTCCTGAACACTGAAGCTTTCTTT
j_gene: TRBJ1-6; abundance: -; d_gene: TRBD1; v_gene: TRBV3-1; CDR3aa: CASSQAQGNSPLHF; CDR3nt: TGTGCCAGCAGCCAAGCACAGGGGAATTCACCCCTCCACTTT
j_gene: TRBJ2-2; abundance: -; d_gene: TRBD2; v_gene: TRBV6-5; CDR3aa: CASTSGRWAGELFF; CDR3nt: TGTGCCAGCACTAGCGGGAGGTGGGCCGGGGAGCTGTTTTTT
j_gene: TRBJ2-7; abundance: -; d_gene: -; v_gene: TRBV19; CDR3aa: CASSITLAYEQYF; CDR3nt: TGTGCCAGTAGTATAACCTTAGCGTACGAGCAGTACTTC
j_gene: TRBJ2-5; abundance: -; d_gene: -; v_gene: TRBV11-2; CDR3aa: CASRPPGAETQYF; CDR3nt: TGTGCCAGCCGCCCCCCGGGGGCGGAGACCCAGTACTTC
j_gene: TRBJ2-1; abundance: -; d_gene: -; v_gene: TRBV5-6; CDR3aa: CASTEGNEQFF; CDR3nt: TGTGCCAGCACCGAAGGGAATGAGCAGTTCTTC
j_gene: TRBJ2-1; abundance: -; d_gene: TRBD2; v_gene: TRBV7-9; CDR3aa: CASSKIGLAGETYNEQFF; CDR3nt: TGTGCCAGCAGCAAAATCGGACTAGCGGGGGAAACCTACAATGAGCAGTTCTTC
j_gene: TRBJ2-3; abundance: few; d_gene: -; v_gene: TRBV5-1; CDR3aa: CASSLDGTDTQYF; CDR3nt: TGCGCCAGCAGCTTGGATGGCACAGATACGCAGTATTTT
j_gene: TRBJ1-2; abundance: -; d_gene: -; v_gene: TRBV7-9; CDR3aa: CASSLNGADFGYTF; CDR3nt: TGTGCCAGCAGCTTAAATGGGGCCGACTTCGGCTACACCTTC
j_gene: TRBJ1-2; abundance: -; d_gene: -; v_gene: TRBV20-1; CDR3aa: CSARDRTGYYGYTF; CDR3nt: TGCAGTGCTAGAGATCGCACAGGGTATTATGGCTACACCTTC
j_gene: TRBJ2-3; abundance: -; d_gene: TRBD1; v_gene: TRBV5-6; CDR3aa: CASSSTDRGTDTQYF; CDR3nt: TGTGCCAGCAGCAGTACCGACAGGGGTACAGATACGCAGTATTTT
j_gene: TRBJ2-2; abundance: -; d_gene: -; v_gene: TRBV7-3; CDR3aa: CASSLPPGELFF; CDR3nt: TGTGCCAGCAGCTTACCCCCCGGGGAGCTGTTTTTT
j_gene: TRBJ2-7; abundance: -; d_gene: TRBD2; v_gene: TRBV7-2; CDR3aa: CASSAAGGVYEQYF; CDR3nt: TGTGCCAGCAGCGCGGCGGGAGGGGTCTACGAGCAGTACTTC
j_gene: TRBJ1-5; abundance: few; d_gene: -; v_gene: TRBV19; CDR3aa: CASAQNTQQPQHF; CDR3nt: TGTGCCAGCGCGCAGAACACCCAACAGCCCCAGCATTTT
j_gene: TRBJ1-5; abundance: few; d_gene: -; v_gene: TRBV7-9; CDR3aa: CASSHREGGNQPQHF; CDR3nt: TGTGCCAGCAGCCACAGGGAAGGGGGCAATCAGCCCCAGCATTTT
j_gene: TRBJ2-7; abundance: -; d_gene: -; v_gene: TRBV4-1; CDR3aa: CASSQVGGRSSEQYF; CDR3nt: TGCGCCAGCAGCCAAGTCGGGGGAAGGTCGAGTGAGCAGTACTTC
j_gene: TRBJ2-1; abundance: few; d_gene: TRBD2; v_gene: TRBV7-2; CDR3aa: CASSPRTSGRNEQFF; CDR3nt: TGTGCCAGCAGCCCAAGGACTAGCGGGAGGAATGAGCAGTTCTTC
j_gene: TRBJ2-2; abundance: -; d_gene: -; v_gene: TRBV12-3/TRBV12-4; CDR3aa: CASRTGVRGGLFF; CDR3nt: TGTGCCAGCAGGACCGGCGTGAGGGGGGGGCTGTTTTTT
j_gene: TRBJ2-2; abundance: once; d_gene: TRBD2; v_gene: TRBV6-6; CDR3aa: CASSYKGSGSTSTGELFF; CDR3nt: TGTGCCAGCAGTTACAAAGGAAGCGGGAGCACTAGCACCGGGGAGCTGTTTTTT
j_gene: TRBJ1-2; abundance: many; d_gene: -; v_gene: TRBV12-3/TRBV12-4; CDR3aa: CASRAGGYGYTF; CDR3nt: TGTGCCAGCAGAGCCGGGGGGTATGGCTACACCTTC
j_gene: TRBJ1-2; abundance: once; d_gene: -; v_gene: TRBV5-1; CDR3aa: CASSLGYRDYGYTF; CDR3nt: TGCGCCAGCAGCTTGGGGTACAGGGACTATGGCTACACCTTC
j_gene: TRBJ1-3; abundance: few; d_gene: TRBD1; v_gene: TRBV9; CDR3aa: CASSPRQGAGNTIYF; CDR3nt: TGTGCCAGCAGCCCTCGACAGGGCGCTGGAAACACCATATATTTT
j_gene: TRBJ2-2; abundance: -; d_gene: -; v_gene: TRBV6-1; CDR3aa: CASSEMGNTGELFF; CDR3nt: TGTGCCAGCAGTGAGATGGGGAACACCGGGGAGCTGTTTTTT
j_gene: TRBJ2-4; abundance: -; d_gene: -; v_gene: TRBV12-3/TRBV12-4; CDR3aa: CASSLGRNIQYF; CDR3nt: TGTGCCAGCAGTTTAGGGAGAAACATTCAGTACTTC
j_gene: TRBJ2-3; abundance: few; d_gene: -; v_gene: TRBV24-1; CDR3aa: CATSDLRGTDTQYF; CDR3nt: TGTGCCACCAGTGATTTACGAGGCACAGATACGCAGTATTTT
j_gene: TRBJ1-6; abundance: -; d_gene: -; v_gene: TRBV2; CDR3aa: CASSEYPNSPLHF; CDR3nt: TGTGCCAGCAGTGAATACCCAAATTCACCCCTCCACTTT
j_gene: TRBJ1-2; abundance: -; d_gene: TRBD1; v_gene: TRBV12-3/TRBV12-4; CDR3aa: CASSKRQGNYGYTF; CDR3nt: TGTGCCAGCAGCAAAAGACAGGGGAACTATGGCTACACCTTC
j_gene: TRBJ1-1; abundance: -; d_gene: -; v_gene: TRBV18; CDR3aa: CASSPPVPGSTEAFF; CDR3nt: TGTGCCAGCTCACCACCGGTACCGGGGTCCACTGAAGCTTTCTTT
j_gene: TRBJ1-2; abundance: -; d_gene: TRBD1; v_gene: TRBV6-5; CDR3aa: CASSYSGTGRFYGYTF; CDR3nt: TGTGCCAGCAGTTACTCTGGGACAGGCCGATTCTATGGCTACACCTTC
j_gene: TRBJ1-5; abundance: -; d_gene: -; v_gene: TRBV18; CDR3aa: CASSRNRAADQPQHF; CDR3nt: TGTGCCAGCTCACGCAACAGGGCGGCAGATCAGCCCCAGCATTTT
j_gene: TRBJ1-6; abundance: few; d_gene: TRBD1; v_gene: TRBV2; CDR3aa: CASSGTGYDNSPLHF; CDR3nt: TGTGCCAGCTCCGGGACAGGCTACGATAATTCACCCCTCCACTTT
j_gene: TRBJ1-1; abundance: -; d_gene: -; v_gene: TRBV7-2; CDR3aa: CASSLRSMNTEAFF; CDR3nt: TGTGCCAGCAGCTTAAGAAGCATGAACACTGAAGCTTTCTTT